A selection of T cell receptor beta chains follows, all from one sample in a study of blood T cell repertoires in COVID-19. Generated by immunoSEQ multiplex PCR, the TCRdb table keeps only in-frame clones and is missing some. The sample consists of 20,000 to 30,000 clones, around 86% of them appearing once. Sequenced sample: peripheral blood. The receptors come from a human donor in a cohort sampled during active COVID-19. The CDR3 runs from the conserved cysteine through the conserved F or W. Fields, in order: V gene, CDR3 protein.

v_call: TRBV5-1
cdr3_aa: CASRQGPGELFF

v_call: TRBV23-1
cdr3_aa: CASSAEILVQYF

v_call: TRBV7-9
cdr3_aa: CASSLGTGANSLTGNTIYF

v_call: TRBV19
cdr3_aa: CASSIRTGNTGELFF

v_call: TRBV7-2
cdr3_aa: CASSFRTGLNSPLHF

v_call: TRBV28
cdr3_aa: CASILRKDQPQHF

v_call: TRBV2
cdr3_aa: CASSQGENTEAFF

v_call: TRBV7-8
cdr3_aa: CASSLTGAASYEQYF

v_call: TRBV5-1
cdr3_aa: CASSPGQASNQPQHF

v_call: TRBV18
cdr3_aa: CASSPGRGGNLFYEQYF

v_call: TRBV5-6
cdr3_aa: CASSLSAYEQYF

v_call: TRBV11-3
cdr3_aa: CASGGGKGVTYEQYF

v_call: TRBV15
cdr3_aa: CATSRDPPGYNSPLHF

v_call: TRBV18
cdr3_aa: CASSPMSTGELFF

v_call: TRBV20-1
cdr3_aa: CSASRTSGGQETQYF

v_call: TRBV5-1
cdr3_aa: CASSRGNQETQYF

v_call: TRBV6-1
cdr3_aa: CASSGGTGQGIDYGYTF

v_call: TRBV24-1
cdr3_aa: CATSDRGHPYQETQYF

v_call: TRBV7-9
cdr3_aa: CASSNRDRDEKLFF

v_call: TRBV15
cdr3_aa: CATSAGQGNNEQFF

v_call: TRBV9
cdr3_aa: CASSLKALLAGDTYNEQFF

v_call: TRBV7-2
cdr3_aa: CASSTKTAEKLFF

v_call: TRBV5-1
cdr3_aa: CASSPQGADYEQYF

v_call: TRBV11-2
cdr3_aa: CASSLDGTSGIPSYNEQFF

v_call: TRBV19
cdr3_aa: CASSIGNSGVPDTQYF

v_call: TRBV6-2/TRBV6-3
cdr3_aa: CASSRDRETYEQYF

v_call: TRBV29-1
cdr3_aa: CSASSGDSYEQYF

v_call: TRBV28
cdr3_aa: CASSLGKQETDTQYF

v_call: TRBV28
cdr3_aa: CASSSSWRPGIF

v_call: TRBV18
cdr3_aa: CASSPPSGRGYEQYF

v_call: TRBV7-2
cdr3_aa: CASSLGAGIAETLFF

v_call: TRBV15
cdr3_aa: CATSREYSSRAFGYGYTF

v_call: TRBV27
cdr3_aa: CASSILGQGAYEQYF

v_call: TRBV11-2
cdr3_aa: CASSLRMGSGFTDTQYF

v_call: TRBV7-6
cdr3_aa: CASSLNARGLAGDEQFF

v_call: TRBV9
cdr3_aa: CASSSTGTANNEQFF

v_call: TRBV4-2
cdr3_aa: CASSQEAGDTGELFF

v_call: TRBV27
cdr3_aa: CASSFYVLPVAGFTDTQYF

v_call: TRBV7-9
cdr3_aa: CASSSPKGVGEKLFF

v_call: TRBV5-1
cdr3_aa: CASSLVPKYRGGEDTEAFF

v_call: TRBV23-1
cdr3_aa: CASSQSRLATAYEQYF

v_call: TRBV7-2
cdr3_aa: CASSSPRDRGLDNEQFF

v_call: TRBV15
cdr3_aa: CATSRVDRDAGELFF

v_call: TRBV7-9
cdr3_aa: CASRRDRVGYTF

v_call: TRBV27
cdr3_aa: CASSYQVNSPLHF

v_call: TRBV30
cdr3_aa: CAWSYPGFGGSYNEQFF

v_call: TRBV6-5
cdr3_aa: CASTAGSEAFF

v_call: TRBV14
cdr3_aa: CASSRRGAKNIQYF

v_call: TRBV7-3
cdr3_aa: CASSLQGHDNSPLHF

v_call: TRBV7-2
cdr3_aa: CASSLLAVATDTQYF

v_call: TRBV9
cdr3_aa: CASRGLGSSYNSPLHF

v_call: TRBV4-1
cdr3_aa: CASSLTEGTVGGYEQYF

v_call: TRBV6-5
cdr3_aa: CASSVMGGPNNEQFF

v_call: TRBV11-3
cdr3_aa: CASRGPGSGEKLFF

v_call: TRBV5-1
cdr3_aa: CASSPQVDGSYEQYF

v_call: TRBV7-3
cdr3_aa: CASSAMSVYTGELFF

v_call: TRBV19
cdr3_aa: CASSTLPAGGNTDTQYF